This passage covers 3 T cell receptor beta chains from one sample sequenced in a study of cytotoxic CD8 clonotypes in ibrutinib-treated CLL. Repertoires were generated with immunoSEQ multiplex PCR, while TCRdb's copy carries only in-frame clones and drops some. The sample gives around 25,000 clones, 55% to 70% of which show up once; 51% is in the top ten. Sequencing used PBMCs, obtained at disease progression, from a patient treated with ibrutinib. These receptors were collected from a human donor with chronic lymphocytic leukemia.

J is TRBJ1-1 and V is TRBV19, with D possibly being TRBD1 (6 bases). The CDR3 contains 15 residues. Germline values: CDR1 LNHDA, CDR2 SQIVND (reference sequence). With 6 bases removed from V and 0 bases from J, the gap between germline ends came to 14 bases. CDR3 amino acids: CASRGGEFMNTEAFF. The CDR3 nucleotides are TGTGCCAGTAGAGGGGGAGAGTTCATGAACACTGAAGCTTTCTTT.

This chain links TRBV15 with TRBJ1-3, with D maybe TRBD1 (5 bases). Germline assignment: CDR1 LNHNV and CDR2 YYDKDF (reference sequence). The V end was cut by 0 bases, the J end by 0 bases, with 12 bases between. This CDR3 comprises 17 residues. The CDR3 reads CATSRDKSQGSGNTIYF. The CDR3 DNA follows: TGTGCCACCAGCAGAGATAAGTCGCAGGGCTCTGGAAACACCATATATTTT.

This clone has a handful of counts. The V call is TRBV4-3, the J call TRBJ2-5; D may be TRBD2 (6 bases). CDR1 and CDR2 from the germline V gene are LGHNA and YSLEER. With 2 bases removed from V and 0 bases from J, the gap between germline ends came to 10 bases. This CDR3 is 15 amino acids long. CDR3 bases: TGCGCCAGCAGCCAACTCCGGGACTACCAAGAGACCCAGTACTTC. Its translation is CASSQLRDYQETQYF.